This entry is about one TCR beta chain. Its antigen is still unknown. The record originates from a study of response to subunit inactivated influenza vaccine. Overall study results and limits: Authors suggested each seasonal flu vaccination may recruit only limited numbers of new T cells.

The J segment lost 5 bases and the V segment lost 1 base, leaving 14 bases of the junction unmatched. The germline V gene has CDR1 SGHAT and CDR2 FQNNGV. This CDR3 contains 18 residues. TCRdb itself ran the RT-PCR reads through MiXCR, one entry per CDR3 protein. The table includes more than 150,000 distinct CDR3 sequences, approximately 9.2% detected once. The V gene is TRBV11-2, the J gene TRBJ2-1; 7 bases are a match to TRBD2. Specimen: non-naive T cells sorted from PBMCs, collected on the day of vaccination. This sequence was found in a man aged 45-65 years who received an inactivated influenza vaccine. CDR3 bases: TGTGCCAGCAGCTTAGTCCAGTCTAGCGGCCTTATCAACAATGAGCAGTTCTTC. Translation gives CASSLVQSSGLINNEQFF.